The clone carrying this TCR beta chain was detected many times. Its antigen is still unknown. The data derive from a study of T cells in Graves' hyperthyroidism and ophthalmopathy. Findings and caveats of the study: Appearing also in blood were most of the thyroid clonotypes expanded above 0.001.

Diagnosis rested on symptoms, serum thyroxine and TRAb, thyroid ultrasound, and orbital computed tomography. Unmatched junction bases numbered 10, after V lost 5 bases and J lost 5 bases. The CDR3 extends over 15 amino acids. CDR1 is SGHNT and CDR2 is YENEEA in the germline V gene. TCR beta CDR3 sequences were amplified from RNA transcripts. The primer set for the first-round RT-PCR of the TCR CDR3 was HTBI. TCRdb fed the multiplex PCR reads into MiXCR, producing one record per CDR3 protein. The data show more than 650,000 distinct CDR3 sequences, around 13% seen once. The origin of this receptor is a woman aged 18-29 years with Graves' hyperthyroidism. Specimen: blood. The chain uses TRBV11-3 and TRBJ1-1; 8 bases are a match to TRBD1. The CDR3 sequence is CASSRGQGFGTEAFF. In DNA form, the CDR3 reads TGTGCCAGCAGCCGAGGACAGGGATTCGGGACTGAAGCTTTCTTT.